A selection of T cell receptor beta chains follows, all from one sample in a study of regulatory T cells in long-lasting Graves disease. MiXCR was run by TCRdb on the multiplex PCR reads, yielding one entry per CDR3 protein. The sample has 450,000 or so distinct CDR3 sequences, about 20% seen once. Source: peripheral blood mononuclear cells (PBMCs), taken when the disease was refractory, from a patient treated with antithyroid drugs. These receptors were obtained from a female donor with Graves disease. The CDR3 runs from the conserved cysteine through the conserved F or W. A D gene is named only where the DNA matches it firmly. The size field is filled for only some rows; it gives once, few, many or a size class.

-	TRBV6-1	TRBJ2-5	many	TGTGCCAGCAGGGACTCCCCGCAAGAGACCCAGTACTTC	CASRDSPQETQYF
-	TRBV6-5	TRBJ1-5	-	TGTGCCAGCAGTTCCGGAAGGGGGTATCCGCCCCAGCATTTT	CASSSGRGYPPQHF
-	TRBV20-1	TRBJ2-1	-	TGCAGTGCTCTCAGCGGGTGGGAGCAGTTCTTC	CSALSGWEQFF
TRBD1	TRBV2	TRBJ1-5	many	TGTGCCAGCAGGTTTTACAGGGGGAGTCAGCCCCAGCATTTT	CASRFYRGSQPQHF
-	TRBV18	TRBJ2-5	-	TGTGCCAGCTCACCGGGGAATCTACGAGGAGAGACCCAGTACTTC	CASSPGNLRGETQYF
-	TRBV4-3	TRBJ1-2	-	TGCGCCAGCAGCCAAGAGGGCAGGGCTGGGGGCTACACCTTC	CASSQEGRAGGYTF
TRBD1	TRBV20-1	TRBJ1-1	few	TGCAGTGCTATACAATCGGACAGGGAAGCTTTCTTT	CSAIQSDREAFF
-	TRBV7-2	TRBJ2-3	-	TGTGCCAGCAGCGTGTTATGGGCGTCCTCAGATACGCAGTATTTT	CASSVLWASSDTQYF
TRBD2	TRBV6-1	TRBJ2-5	many	TGTGCCAGCAGCCCCGCGGGAGGGGCGGAAGAGACCCAGTACTTC	CASSPAGGAEETQYF
-	TRBV20-1	TRBJ2-1	-	TGCACCCTCGGGGGGCGCCGGGATGAGCAGTTCTTC	CTLGGRRDEQFF
-	TRBV10-3	TRBJ1-3	-	TGTGCCATCAGTCAAGGGGGACTTTCTGGAAACACCATATATTTT	CAISQGGLSGNTIYF
TRBD1	TRBV7-9	TRBJ2-7	many	TGTGCCAGCAGCTTTCAGGGACAGGGCTACGAGCAGTACTTC	CASSFQGQGYEQYF
TRBD1	TRBV7-2	TRBJ1-6	many	TGTGCCAGCAGCTTAGCGGGACAGTATTCACCCCTCCACTTT	CASSLAGQYSPLHF
-	TRBV29-1	TRBJ2-2	few	TGCAGCGTTGTCACCCAGGCGGACACCGGGGAGCTGTTTTTT	CSVVTQADTGELFF
-	TRBV28	TRBJ1-5	many	TGTGCCAGCAGTTTTCAGTTAAGGTTAGGATGGGATAGCAATCAGCCCCAGCATTTT	CASSFQLRLGWDSNQPQHF
-	TRBV7-2	TRBJ2-7	-	TGTGCCAGCAGCCGCGGATGGACCCCTTACGAGCAGTACTTC	CASSRGWTPYEQYF
TRBD1	TRBV10-3	TRBJ1-1	few	TGTGCCATCAGTGCGGACAGGGTGAACACTGAAGCTTTCTTT	CAISADRVNTEAFF
-	TRBV5-6	TRBJ2-5	-	TGTGCCAGCAGCTTTGTCAAGACAGGAGTGGAGACCCAGTACTTC	CASSFVKTGVETQYF
-	TRBV7-6	TRBJ1-1	many	TGTGCCAGCAGCTCCCTATTCAGGGGGAACACTGAAGCTTTCTTT	CASSSLFRGNTEAFF
-	TRBV6-1	TRBJ2-2	few	TGTGCCAGCAGTACCCCAACCGGGGAGCTGTTTTTT	CASSTPTGELFF
-	TRBV11-2	TRBJ2-5	many	TGTGCCAGCAGCTTAGTTGGGTTTGGAGAGACCCAGTACTTC	CASSLVGFGETQYF
TRBD1	TRBV24-1	TRBJ2-5	many	TGTGCCTCCGGGCAGGACAGGGGTTCTGAGACCCAGTACTTC	CASGQDRGSETQYF
TRBD1	TRBV28	TRBJ2-7	many	TGTGCCAGCAGTTCCCCCCAACGGACAGGGAGGTACGAGCAGTACTTC	CASSSPQRTGRYEQYF
-	TRBV29-1	TRBJ2-5	many	TGCAGCGTTGGTAGGGCGGGGGCCCCCCAAGAGACCCAGTACTTC	CSVGRAGAPQETQYF
-	TRBV9	TRBJ2-7	-	TGTGCCAGCAGCGTAGAGGTCCAGACTGAGCAGTACTTC	CASSVEVQTEQYF
TRBD2	TRBV6-5	TRBJ2-7	many	TGTGCCAGCAGTTACTCGAGGGAGGGCGAGCAGTACTTC	CASSYSREGEQYF
TRBD2	TRBV20-1	TRBJ2-3	-	TGCAGTGCTAGCGGGGCTAGCGGGGGAAGCACAGATACGCAGTATTTT	CSASGASGGSTDTQYF
TRBD2	TRBV20-1	TRBJ2-5	-	TGCAGTGCTATTCGACCGGGAGGGGGCCAAGAGACCCAGTACTTC	CSAIRPGGGQETQYF
-	TRBV18	TRBJ1-1	few	TGTGCCAGCTCACTACAGGTTTTGAACACTGAAGCTTTCTTT	CASSLQVLNTEAFF
-	TRBV20-1	TRBJ1-6	few	TGCAGTGCTAGAGTTGGACAGTACTATAATTCACCCCTCCACTTT	CSARVGQYYNSPLHF
-	TRBV16	TRBJ1-2	few	TGTGCCAGCAGCCAATCCACAGGAGGCTACACCTTC	CASSQSTGGYTF
TRBD2	TRBV20-1	TRBJ2-7	few	TGCAGTGCTACTAGCGGGGGGTCCTCCGTAGACTACGAGCAGTACTTC	CSATSGGSSVDYEQYF
-	TRBV9	TRBJ1-5	-	TGTGCCAGCAGCGTAGGGACAACGAGCAATCAGCCCCAGCATTTT	CASSVGTTSNQPQHF
-	TRBV5-1	TRBJ1-4	-	TGCGCCAGCAGCTTGGTCGTACTAAATGGCAATGAAAAACTGTTTTTT	CASSLVVLNGNEKLFF
-	TRBV6-2/TRBV6-3	TRBJ1-1	few	TGTGCCAGCAGTTACTCGACCGTGGGAAGCACTGAAGCTTTCTTT	CASSYSTVGSTEAFF
-	TRBV28	TRBJ1-2	many	TGTGCCAGCCACGCACGGGGACGTTTTTCCTATGGCTACACCTTC	CASHARGRFSYGYTF
TRBD1	TRBV20-1	TRBJ1-6	few	TGCAGTGCTAGAGAGAACAGGGGCAATTCACCCCTCCACTTT	CSARENRGNSPLHF
TRBD2	TRBV5-4	TRBJ2-7	-	TGTGCCAGCGCTCGGGAGGTTACTAGTTCCTACGAGCAGTACTTC	CASAREVTSSYEQYF
TRBD1	TRBV28	TRBJ1-5	many	TGTGCCAGCAGCCGCAGGGGGGGCAATCAGCCCCAGCATTTT	CASSRRGGNQPQHF
-	TRBV12-3/TRBV12-4	TRBJ1-5	many	TGTGCCAGCAGCACAGGGAACGAGTGGCAGCCCCAGCATTTT	CASSTGNEWQPQHF
-	TRBV7-8	TRBJ2-7	many	TGTGCCAGCAGCCCTCCAGCCACCTCAGGCGAGCAGTACTTC	CASSPPATSGEQYF
-	TRBV15	TRBJ1-1	-	TGTGCCACCAGCAGAGATTGGGCCACTGAAGCTTTCTTT	CATSRDWATEAFF
TRBD2	TRBV2	TRBJ2-7	many	TGTGCCAGCAGTGAAGAAGGGAGCGGGGCTCTTCCTTGGGTCTCCTACGAGCAGTACTTC	CASSEEGSGALPWVSYEQYF
TRBD1	TRBV28	TRBJ2-7	many	TGTGCCAGCGTAAAAACCTCCGGGACAGGGTCCTACGAGCAGTACTTC	CASVKTSGTGSYEQYF
TRBD1	TRBV5-4	TRBJ2-5	-	TGTGCCAGCATGGACAGGGCTTACCAAGAGACCCAGTACTTC	CASMDRAYQETQYF